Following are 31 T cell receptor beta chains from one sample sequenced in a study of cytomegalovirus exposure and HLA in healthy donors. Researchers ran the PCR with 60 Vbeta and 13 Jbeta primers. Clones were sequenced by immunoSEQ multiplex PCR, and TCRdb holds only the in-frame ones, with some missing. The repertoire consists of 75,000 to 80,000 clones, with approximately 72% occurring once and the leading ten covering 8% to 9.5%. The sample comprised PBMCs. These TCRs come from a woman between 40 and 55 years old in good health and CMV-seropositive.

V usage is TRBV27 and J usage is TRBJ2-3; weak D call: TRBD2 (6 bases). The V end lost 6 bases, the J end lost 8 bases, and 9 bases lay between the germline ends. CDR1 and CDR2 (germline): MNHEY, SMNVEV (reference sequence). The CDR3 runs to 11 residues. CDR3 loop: CASRLGGTQYF. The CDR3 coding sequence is TGTGCCAGCAGATTGGGGGGTACGCAGTATTTT.

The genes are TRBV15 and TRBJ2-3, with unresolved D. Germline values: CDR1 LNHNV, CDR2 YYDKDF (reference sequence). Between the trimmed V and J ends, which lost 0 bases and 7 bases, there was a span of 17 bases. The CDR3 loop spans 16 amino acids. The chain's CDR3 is CATSRDLARGANTQYF. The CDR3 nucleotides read TGTGCCACCAGCAGAGATTTGGCCAGAGGAGCGAATACGCAGTATTTT.

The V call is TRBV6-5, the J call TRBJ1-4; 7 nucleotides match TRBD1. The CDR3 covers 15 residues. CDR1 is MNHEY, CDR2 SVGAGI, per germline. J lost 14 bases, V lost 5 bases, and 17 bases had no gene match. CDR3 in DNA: TGTGCCAGCAGTAAACAGCCGGGACAGCAAATTGGGCTGTTTTTT. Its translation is CASSKQPGQQIGLFF.

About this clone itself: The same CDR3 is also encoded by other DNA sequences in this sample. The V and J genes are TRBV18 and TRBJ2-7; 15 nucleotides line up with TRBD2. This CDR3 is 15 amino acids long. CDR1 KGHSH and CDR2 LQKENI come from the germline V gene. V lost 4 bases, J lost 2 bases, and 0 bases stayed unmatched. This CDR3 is CASSRTSGGAYEQYF. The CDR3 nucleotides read TGTGCCAGCTCACGGACTAGCGGGGGGGCCTACGAGCAGTACTTC.

CDR3 bases: TGTGCCAGTAGTATCGCTTCTAGGGGCGAGCAGTACTTC. This codes for CASSIASRGEQYF. The chain is built from TRBV19 and TRBJ2-7; D might be TRBD1 (5 bases). The CDR3 is made up of 13 amino acids. The V and J ends lost 3 bases and 6 bases respectively, with 12 bases between them. The V gene's germline CDR1 is LNHDA and CDR2 SQIVND (reference sequence). Together with reference TRBV19 and TRBJ2-7, the CDR3 gives the full variable domain: DGGITQSPKYLFRKEGQNVTLSCEQNLNHDAMYWYRQDPGQGLRLIYYSQIVNDFQKGDIAEGYSVSREKKESFPLTVTSAQKNPTAFYLCASSIASRGEQYFGPGTRLTVT.

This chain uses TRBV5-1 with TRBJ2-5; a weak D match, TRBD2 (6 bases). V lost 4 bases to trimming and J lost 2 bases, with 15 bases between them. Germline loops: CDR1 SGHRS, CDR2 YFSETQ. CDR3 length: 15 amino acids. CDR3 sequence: CASSVGGVTQETQYF. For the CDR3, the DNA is TGCGCCAGCAGCGTAGGCGGGGTAACACAAGAGACCCAGTACTTC.

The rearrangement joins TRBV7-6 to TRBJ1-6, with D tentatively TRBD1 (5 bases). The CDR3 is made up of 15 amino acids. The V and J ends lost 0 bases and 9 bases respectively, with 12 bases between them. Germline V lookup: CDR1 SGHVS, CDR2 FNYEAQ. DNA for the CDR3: TGTGCCAGCAGCTTAGCGGCCAGGGTGGGTTCACCCCTCCACTTT. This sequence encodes CASSLAARVGSPLHF. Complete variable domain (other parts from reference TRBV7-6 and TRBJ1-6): GAGVSQSPRYKVTKRGQDVALRCDPISGHVSLYWYRQALGQGPEFLTYFNYEAQQDKSGLPNDRFSAERPEGSISTLTIQRTEQRDSAMYRCASSLAARVGSPLHFGNGTRLTVT.

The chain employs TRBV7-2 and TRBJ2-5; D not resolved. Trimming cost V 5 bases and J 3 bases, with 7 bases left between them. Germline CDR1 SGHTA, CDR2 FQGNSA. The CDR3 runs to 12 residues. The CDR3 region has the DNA TGTGCCAGCAGCAATACAAAAGAGACCCAGTACTTC. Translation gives CASSNTKETQYF.

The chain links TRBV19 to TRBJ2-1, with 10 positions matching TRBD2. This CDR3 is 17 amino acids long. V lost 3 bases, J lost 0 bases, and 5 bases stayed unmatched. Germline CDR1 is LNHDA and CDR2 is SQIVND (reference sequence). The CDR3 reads CASSIPSGSGSYNEQFF. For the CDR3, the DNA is TGTGCCAGTAGTATCCCTAGCGGGAGCGGCTCCTACAATGAGCAGTTCTTC.

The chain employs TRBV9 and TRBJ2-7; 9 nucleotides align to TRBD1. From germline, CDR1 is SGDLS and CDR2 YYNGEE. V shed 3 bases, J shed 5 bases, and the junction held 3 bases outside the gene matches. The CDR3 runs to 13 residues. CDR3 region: CASSDGQGNEQYF. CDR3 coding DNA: TGTGCCAGCAGCGATGGACAGGGGAACGAGCAGTACTTC.

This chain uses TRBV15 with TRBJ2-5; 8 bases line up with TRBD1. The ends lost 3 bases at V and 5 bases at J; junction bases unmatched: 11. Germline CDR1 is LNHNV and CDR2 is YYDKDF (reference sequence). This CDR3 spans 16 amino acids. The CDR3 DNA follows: TGTGCCACCAGCAGGTTGTTACAGGGGGTAGGTGAGACCCAGTACTTC. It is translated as CATSRLLQGVGETQYF. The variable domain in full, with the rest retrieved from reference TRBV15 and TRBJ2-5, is DAMVIQNPRYQVTQFGKPVTLSCSQTLNHNVMYWYQQKSSQAPKLLFHYYDKDFNNEADTPDNFQSRRPNTSFCFLDIRSPGLGDTAMYLCATSRLLQGVGETQYFGPGTRLLVL.

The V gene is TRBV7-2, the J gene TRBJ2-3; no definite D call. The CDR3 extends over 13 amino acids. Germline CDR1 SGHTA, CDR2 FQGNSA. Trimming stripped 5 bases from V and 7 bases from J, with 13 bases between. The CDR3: CASSPPSANTQYF. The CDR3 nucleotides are TGTGCCAGCAGCCCACCCAGTGCAAATACGCAGTATTTT.

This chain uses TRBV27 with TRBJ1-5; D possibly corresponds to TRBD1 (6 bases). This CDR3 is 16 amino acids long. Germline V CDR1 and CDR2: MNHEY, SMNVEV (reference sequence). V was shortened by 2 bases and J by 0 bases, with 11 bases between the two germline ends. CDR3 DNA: TGTGCCAGCAGTTTAAGGCCAGGGGCTAGCAATCAGCCCCAGCATTTT. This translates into CASSLRPGASNQPQHF.

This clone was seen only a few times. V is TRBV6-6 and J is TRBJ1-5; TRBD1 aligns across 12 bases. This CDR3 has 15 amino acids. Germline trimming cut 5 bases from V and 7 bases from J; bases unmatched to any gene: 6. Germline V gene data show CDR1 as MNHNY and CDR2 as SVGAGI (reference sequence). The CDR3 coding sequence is TGTGCCAGCAGTGGGGACAGGGGGCTTCGCCAGCCCCAGCATTTT. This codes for CASSGDRGLRQPQHF.

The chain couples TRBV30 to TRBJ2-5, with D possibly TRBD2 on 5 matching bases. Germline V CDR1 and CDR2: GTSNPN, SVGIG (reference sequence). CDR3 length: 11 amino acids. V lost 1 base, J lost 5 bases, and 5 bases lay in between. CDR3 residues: CAWSGRETQYF. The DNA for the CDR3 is TGTGCCTGGAGTGGGAGGGAGACCCAGTACTTC.

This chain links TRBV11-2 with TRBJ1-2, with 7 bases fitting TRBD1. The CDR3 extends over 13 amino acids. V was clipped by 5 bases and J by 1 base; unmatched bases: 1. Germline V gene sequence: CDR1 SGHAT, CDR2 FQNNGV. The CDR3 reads CASSDRDNYGYTF. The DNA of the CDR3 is TGTGCCAGCAGCGACAGGGATAACTATGGCTACACCTTC.

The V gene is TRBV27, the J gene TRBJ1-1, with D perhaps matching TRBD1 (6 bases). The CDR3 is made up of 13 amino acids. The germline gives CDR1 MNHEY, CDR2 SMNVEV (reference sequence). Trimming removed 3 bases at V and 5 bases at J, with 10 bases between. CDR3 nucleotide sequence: TGTGCCAGCAGTTTGGGAGGGGGTACTGAAGCTTTCTTT. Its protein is CASSLGGGTEAFF.

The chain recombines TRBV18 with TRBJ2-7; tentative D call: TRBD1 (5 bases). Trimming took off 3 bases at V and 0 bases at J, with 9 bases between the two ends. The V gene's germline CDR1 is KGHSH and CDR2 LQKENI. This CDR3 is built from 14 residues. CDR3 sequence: CASSPGLRSYEQYF. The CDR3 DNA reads TGTGCCAGCTCACCGGGGCTCCGCTCCTACGAGCAGTACTTC. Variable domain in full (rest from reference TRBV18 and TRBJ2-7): NAGVMQNPRHLVRRRGQEARLRCSPMKGHSHVYWYRQLPEEGLKFMVYLQKENIIDESGMPKERFSAEFPKEGPSILRIQQVVRGDSAAYFCASSPGLRSYEQYFGPGTRLTVT.

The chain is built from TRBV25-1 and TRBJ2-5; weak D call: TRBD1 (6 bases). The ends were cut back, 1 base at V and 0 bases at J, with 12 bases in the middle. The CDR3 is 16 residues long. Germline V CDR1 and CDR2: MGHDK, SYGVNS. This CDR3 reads CASSEFSAGDQETQYF. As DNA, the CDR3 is TGTGCCAGCAGTGAATTCTCGGCAGGGGACCAAGAGACCCAGTACTTC.

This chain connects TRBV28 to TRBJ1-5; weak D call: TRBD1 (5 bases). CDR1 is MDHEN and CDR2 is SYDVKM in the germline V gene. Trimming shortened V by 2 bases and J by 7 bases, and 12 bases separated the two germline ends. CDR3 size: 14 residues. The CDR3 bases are TGTGCCAGCAGTTTAACCCAGGGTCGCCAGCCCCAGCATTTT. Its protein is CASSLTQGRQPQHF.

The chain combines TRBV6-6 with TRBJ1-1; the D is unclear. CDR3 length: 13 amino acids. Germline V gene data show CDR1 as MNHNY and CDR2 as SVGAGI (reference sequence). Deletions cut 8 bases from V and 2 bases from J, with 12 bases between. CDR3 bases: TGTGCCAGCTACGAGGGTTCAAACACTGAAGCTTTCTTT. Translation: CASYEGSNTEAFF.

For the CDR3, the DNA is TGTGCCATCAGCGGGACTAGCGGTAACACCGGGGAGCTGTTTTTT. This codes for CAISGTSGNTGELFF. The rearrangement joins TRBV10-3 to TRBJ2-2, with TRBD2 matching over 11 bases. The V gene end was trimmed by 6 bases and the J gene end by 2 bases; junction bases not matched to a gene: 2. This CDR3 has 15 residues. CDR1 and CDR2 from the germline V gene are ENHRY and SYGVKD.

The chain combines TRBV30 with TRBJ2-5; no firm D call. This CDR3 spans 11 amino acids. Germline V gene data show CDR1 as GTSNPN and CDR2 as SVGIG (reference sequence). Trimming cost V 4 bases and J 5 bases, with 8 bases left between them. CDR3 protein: CAWNLDETQYF. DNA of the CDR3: TGTGCCTGGAACCTAGACGAGACCCAGTACTTC. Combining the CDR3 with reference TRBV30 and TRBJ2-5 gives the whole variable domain SQTIHQWPATLVQPVGSPLSLECTVEGTSNPNLYWYRQAAGRGLQLLFYSVGIGQISSEVPQNLSASRPQDRQFILSSKKLLLSDSGFYLCAWNLDETQYFGPGTRLLVL.

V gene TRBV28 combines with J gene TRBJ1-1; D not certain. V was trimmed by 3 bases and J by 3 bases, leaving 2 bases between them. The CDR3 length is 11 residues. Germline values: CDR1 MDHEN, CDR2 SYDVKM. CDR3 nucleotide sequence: TGTGCCAGCAGTTTCTACACTGAAGCTTTCTTT. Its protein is CASSFYTEAFF.

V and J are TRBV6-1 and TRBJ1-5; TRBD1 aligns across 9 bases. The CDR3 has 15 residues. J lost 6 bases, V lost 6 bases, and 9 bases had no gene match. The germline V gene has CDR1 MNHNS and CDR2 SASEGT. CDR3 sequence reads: CASRPRDREGQPQHF. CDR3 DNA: TGTGCCAGCAGGCCCAGGGACAGGGAGGGTCAGCCCCAGCATTTT.

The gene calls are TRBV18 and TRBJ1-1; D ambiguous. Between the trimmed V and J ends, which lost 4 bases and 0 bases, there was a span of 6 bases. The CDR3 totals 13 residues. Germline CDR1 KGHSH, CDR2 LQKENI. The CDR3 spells CASSQAVNTEAFF. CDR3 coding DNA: TGTGCCAGCTCACAAGCCGTGAACACTGAAGCTTTCTTT.

The CDR3 bases are TGTGCCAGCAGGATTGGACAGGGGGTCGACGAGCAGTACTTC. As protein: CASRIGQGVDEQYF. The rearrangement joins TRBV2 to TRBJ2-7; the match to TRBD1 covers 10 bases. The CDR3 totals 14 residues. Germline-derived CDR1 and CDR2 are SNHLY and FYNNEI. Germline trimming cut 6 bases from V and 5 bases from J; bases unmatched to any gene: 7.

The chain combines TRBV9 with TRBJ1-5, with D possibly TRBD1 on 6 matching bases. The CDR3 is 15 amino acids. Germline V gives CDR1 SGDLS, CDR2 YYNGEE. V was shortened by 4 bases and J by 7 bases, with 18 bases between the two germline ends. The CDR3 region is CASSPGGLTEQPQHF. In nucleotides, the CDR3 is TGTGCCAGCAGCCCTGGGGGCCTTACAGAGCAGCCCCAGCATTTT.

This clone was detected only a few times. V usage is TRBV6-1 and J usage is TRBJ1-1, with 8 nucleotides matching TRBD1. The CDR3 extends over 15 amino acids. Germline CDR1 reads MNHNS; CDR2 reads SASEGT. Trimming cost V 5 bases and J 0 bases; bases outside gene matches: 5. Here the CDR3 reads CASSRNRGLNTEAFF. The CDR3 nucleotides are TGTGCCAGCAGTCGGAACAGGGGGTTGAACACTGAAGCTTTCTTT.

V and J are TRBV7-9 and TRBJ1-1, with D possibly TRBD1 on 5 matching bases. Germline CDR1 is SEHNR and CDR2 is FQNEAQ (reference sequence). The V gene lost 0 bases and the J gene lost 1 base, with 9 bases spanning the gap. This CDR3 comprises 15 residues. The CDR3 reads CASSLASGGNTEAFF. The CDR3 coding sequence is TGTGCCAGCAGCTTAGCGTCGGGGGGGAACACTGAAGCTTTCTTT.

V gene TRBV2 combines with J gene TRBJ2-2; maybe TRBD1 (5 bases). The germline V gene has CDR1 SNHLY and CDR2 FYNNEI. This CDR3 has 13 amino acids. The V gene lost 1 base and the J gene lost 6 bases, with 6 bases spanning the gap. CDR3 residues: CASSEVQAGELFF. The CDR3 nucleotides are TGTGCCAGCAGTGAAGTACAGGCCGGGGAGCTGTTTTTT.